This TCR beta chain originates from a study of OX40 agonist ivuxolimab in advanced cancers. Turning to the study itself: Hepatocellular carcinoma, melanoma, renal cell or head and neck cancer occurred in dose-escalation patients.

Repertoires were generated with immunoSEQ multiplex PCR, while TCRdb's copy carries only in-frame clones and drops some. This sample has around 99,000 clones, with 75% to 95% found just once. After removal of 1 base from V and 4 bases from J, the junction contained 7 bases not matched to a gene. In germline, CDR1 is SGHTA, CDR2 FQGNSA. The CDR3 has 15 amino acids. Autoimmune disease history or systemic immunosuppression was exclusionary. Notes on the study in general: More expanded clones were found, on average, in CD8+ than in CD4+ T cells. Among the lowest levels of clonal expansion were found in partial responders at 0.1-3.0 mg/kg.

This clone was observed once. As yet, its antigen is unknown. The rearrangement uses TRBV7-2 and TRBJ2-7, with 7 bases matching TRBD1. This TCR was sampled from an adult with an advanced solid tumor such as melanoma, head and neck, liver or kidney cancer. This material consisted of CD4+ or CD8+ T cells sorted from blood, taken in a trial of the OX40 agonist ivuxolimab. The CDR3 protein is CASSLGQGVFYEQYF. The CDR3 DNA reads as TGTGCCAGCAGCTTAGGACAGGGAGTTTTTTACGAGCAGTACTTC.